The 22 T cell receptor beta chains below were found in one sample sequenced in a study of blood T cells in healthy people across ages (dated by TCRdb to between 2015 and 2017). Libraries were made using 5' RACE. Sequencing used an Illumina HiSeq 2500. A second roughly 6 to 12 cycle PCR used a sample-barcoded 5' primer and a J-beta primer mix. Using fastp at Q25 and MiXCR, TCRdb reprocessed the public reads and kept productive beta chains. Rows are unified per CDR3 protein, each entry keeping the most common DNA and genes. A total of fewer than 950,000 distinct CDR3 sequences appear in this sample, 40% to 65% of them only once. Of the sample, around 41% falls within the top ten clones. The sequencing sample was made of blood. The receptors stem from a man at least 80 years old in good health.

This clonotype turned up a few times. The gene calls are TRBV9 and TRBJ2-7; 11 nucleotides align to TRBD1. Looked up from germline, CDR1 is SGDLS and CDR2 is YYNGEE. This CDR3 is built from 13 residues. With V trimmed by 4 bases and J by 6 bases, 3 bases remained unmatched. DNA for the CDR3: TGTGCCAGCAGCTCCGGGACAGGGGGCGAGCAGTACTTC. It translates to CASSSGTGGEQYF.

The chain joins TRBV24-1 to TRBJ2-7, with 8 bases lining up with TRBD1. Trimming at V came to 5 bases and at J to 3 bases, leaving 5 bases not matched to a gene. The germline gives CDR1 KGHDR, CDR2 SFDVKD. CDR3 length: 14 amino acids. CDR3 sequence reads: CATSVGTGHYEQYF. The DNA of the CDR3 is TGTGCCACCAGTGTTGGGACAGGCCACTACGAGCAGTACTTC.

This clonotype appeared once. The V and J genes are TRBV20-1 and TRBJ2-2, with 7 bases that match TRBD2. Germline trimming cut 0 bases from V and 2 bases from J; bases unmatched to any gene: 6. Germline V gene lookup returns CDR1 DFQATT and CDR2 SNEGSKA (reference sequence). The CDR3 contains 16 residues. In DNA form, the CDR3 reads TGCAGTGCTAGAGATCAGGCTAGCGGAAACACCGGGGAGCTGTTTTTT. Translated, it gives CSARDQASGNTGELFF.

The CDR3 bases are TGTGCCAGCAGCGTAGGGCTAGCGGGAGGCCGGGGCTCCTACGAGCAGTACTTC. Translating it yields CASSVGLAGGRGSYEQYF. This chain joins TRBV9 and TRBJ2-7; TRBD2 matches at 11 bases. Germline CDR1 and CDR2: SGDLS and YYNGEE. V was pared by 0 bases and J by 0 bases, with 8 bases of the junction left unmatched. CDR3 size: 18 residues.

With regard to this clonotype: The junction differs from germline at one of its ends, possibly a read error. This chain uses TRBV9 with TRBJ2-7, with 11 bases that match TRBD2. This CDR3 has 14 residues. Germline assignment: CDR1 SGDLS and CDR2 YYNGEE. The CDR3 nucleotides read TGTACCAGCAGCGTAGCGGGGGGGATATACGAGCAGTACTTC. It is translated as CTSSVAGGIYEQYF.

The chain carries TRBV12-3 or TRBV12-4 and TRBJ2-7; TRBD1 is a possible D gene (5 bases). The CDR3 runs to 12 residues. Trimming cost V 7 bases and J 5 bases, with 12 bases left between them. CDR3: CASMGGADEQYF. The CDR3 DNA reads as TGTGCCAGCATGGGTGGGGCAGACGAGCAGTACTTC.

This clonotype has only a few counts. The rearrangement uses TRBV5-1 and TRBJ1-5; D is undetermined. Trimming took off 3 bases at V and 0 bases at J, with 10 bases between the two ends. Germline V gene data show CDR1 as SGHRS and CDR2 as YFSETQ. The length of the CDR3 is 15 residues. Written as DNA, the CDR3 is TGCGCCAGCAGCTCGACTCCGGATAGCAATCAGCCCCAGCATTTT. Translated: CASSSTPDSNQPQHF.

This sequence joins TRBV20-1 and TRBJ1-2; D not certain. V lost 0 bases and J 8 bases, leaving 13 bases between the germline ends. CDR3 size: 13 residues. In germline, CDR1 is DFQATT, CDR2 SNEGSKA (reference sequence). This CDR3 is CSARDPNFEGYTF. The DNA for the CDR3 is TGCAGTGCTAGAGACCCTAACTTCGAAGGCTACACCTTC.

The chain joins TRBV28 to TRBJ2-1; D ambiguous. V lost 3 bases to trimming and J lost 7 bases, with 10 bases between them. The CDR3 is 13 residues long. Germline CDR1 and CDR2: MDHEN and SYDVKM. CDR3 residues: CASSFPYWNEQFF. The DNA for the CDR3 is TGTGCCAGCAGTTTCCCATACTGGAATGAGCAGTTCTTC.

This chain uses TRBV20-1 with TRBJ2-7; the D call may be TRBD1 or TRBD2 (5 bases each). V lost 3 bases, J lost 7 bases, and 16 bases lay in between. The V gene's germline CDR1 is DFQATT and CDR2 SNEGSKA (reference sequence). The CDR3 is 13 residues long. CDR3 region: CSARAGTELEQYF. DNA for the CDR3: TGCAGTGCTAGGGCCGGGACGGAGTTAGAGCAGTACTTC.

This clonotype has a handful of counts. The chain joins TRBV5-1 to TRBJ2-5; D not certain. The assigned J gene may be wrong: the sequence end matches TRBJ2-7 better. CDR1 is SGHRS, CDR2 YFSETQ, per germline. The CDR3 consists of 16 residues. The DNA for the CDR3 is TGCGCCAGCAGACCTCAGTGGACGGACCAGTGGCGCGAGCAGTACTTC. Encoded protein: CASRPQWTDQWREQYF.

The J gene is TRBJ1-2, the V gene TRBV5-5, with 10 positions matching TRBD1. This CDR3 is 16 amino acids long. Per the germline V gene, CDR1 is SGHKS and CDR2 is YYEKEE (reference sequence). The V segment lost 3 bases and the J segment 4 bases; nucleotides outside the gene matches: 9. The DNA of the CDR3 is TGTGCCAGCAGCTCTTCCGGGACAGGGGTAGCCTATGGCTACACCTTC. This codes for CASSSSGTGVAYGYTF.

The V call is TRBV24-1, the J call TRBJ2-1; no firm D call. Gene TRBJ2-7 matches the end of the DNA better, so the J call may be wrong. This CDR3 has 14 amino acids. Germline CDR1 KGHDR, CDR2 SFDVKD. Written as DNA, the CDR3 is TGTGCCACCAGTGCGATAGGCTCCTACAATGAGCAGTACTTC. This translates into CATSAIGSYNEQYF.

On this clonotype itself: One end of the junction is discordant with germline, which a read error may explain. The J gene is TRBJ2-7, the V gene TRBV6-1, with D hard to call. This CDR3 region has 14 residues. CDR1 and CDR2 from the germline V gene are MNHNS and SASEGT. The CDR3 nucleotides read TGTGCCAGCAGTGACCTCGGACGCCTCTACGAGCAGCACTTC. It codes for CASSDLGRLYEQHF.

The V and J genes are TRBV10-3 and TRBJ2-1, with D unresolved. V dropped 4 bases and J dropped 10 bases, with 14 bases sitting between them. The CDR3 spans 13 residues. Germline CDR1 is ENHRY and CDR2 is SYGVKD. CDR3 DNA sequence: TGTGCCATCAGTGGGACGGCCTCCTACGAGCAGTTCTTC. It codes for CAISGTASYEQFF.

The sample holds many counts of this clonotype. This chain uses TRBV29-1 with TRBJ2-7, with D perhaps matching TRBD2 (6 bases). The V gene's germline CDR1 is SQVTM and CDR2 ANQGSEA. V lost 4 bases and J 1 base, leaving 11 bases between the germline ends. The CDR3 contains 13 residues. CDR3 sequence reads: CSVVAGGSYEQYF. The CDR3 DNA sequence: TGCAGCGTTGTGGCAGGAGGGTCCTACGAGCAGTACTTC.

The rearrangement uses TRBV27 and TRBJ2-5; 7 bases line up with TRBD2. The CDR3 runs 16 residues. The V and J ends lost 5 bases and 1 base, in that order; junction bases with no gene match: 10. Germline V gene data show CDR1 as MNHEY and CDR2 as SMNVEV (reference sequence). The CDR3 DNA sequence: TGTGCCAGCAGTCTCACTAGCGAACCATTCCAAGAGACCCAGTACTTC. Translating gives CASSLTSEPFQETQYF.

This chain links TRBV29-1 with TRBJ1-1; D is unresolved. The CDR3 is 13 amino acids. Trimming shortened V by 5 bases and J by 2 bases, and 12 bases separated the two germline ends. CDR1 is SQVTM and CDR2 is ANQGSEA in the germline V gene. The CDR3 is CSVSRASNTEAFF. The CDR3 nucleotides read TGCAGCGTTTCCCGGGCCTCAAACACTGAAGCTTTCTTT.

The genes are TRBV4-2 and TRBJ2-7, with 9 nucleotides matching TRBD1. In germline, CDR1 is LGHNA, CDR2 YNFKEQ. J lost 3 bases, V lost 3 bases, and 6 bases had no gene match. CDR3 length: 15 amino acids. The CDR3 sequence: CASSHRGQGYYEQYF. The CDR3 nucleotides read TGTGCCAGCAGCCACCGCGGACAGGGGTACTACGAGCAGTACTTC.

V usage is TRBV27 and J usage is TRBJ2-5; D may be TRBD1 or TRBD2 (6 bases each). V was cut by 3 bases and J by 5 bases, with 13 bases left in between. Germline V gene lookup returns CDR1 MNHEY and CDR2 SMNVEV (reference sequence). The CDR3 length is 14 residues. The CDR3, as DNA: TGTGCCAGCAGTTTCACGGGGGCGGTTGAGACCCAGTACTTC. Its translation: CASSFTGAVETQYF.

The gene calls are TRBV6-2 or TRBV6-3 and TRBJ2-7; TRBD2 agrees at 13 bases. The CDR3 runs 15 residues. The V gene's germline CDR1 is MNHEY and CDR2 SVGEGT. Trimming took 6 bases from V and 7 from J; bases not matched to a gene: 9. CDR3 nucleotides: TGTGCCAGCAGCGGCCGGACTAGCGGGGGTAATGAGCAGTACTTC. Protein sequence: CASSGRTSGGNEQYF.

The chain links TRBV24-1 to TRBJ2-1; TRBD2 agrees at 11 bases. Germline V CDR1 and CDR2: KGHDR, SFDVKD. Unmatched junction bases numbered 14, after V lost 2 bases and J lost 9 bases. The CDR3 spans 18 residues. Here the CDR3 DNA reads TGTGCCACCAGTGATTCCCTGACTAGCGGGACCCTCAGGGGTGAGCAGTTCTTC. As protein: CATSDSLTSGTLRGEQFF.